The 5 T cell receptor beta chains listed next were all sequenced from one sample in a study of blood T cell repertoires in COVID-19. Sequencing was performed with immunoSEQ multiplex PCR; in TCRdb, only in-frame clones are kept and a portion is missing. The sample records 200,000 to 250,000 clones, roughly 84% being singletons. Sequencing input: peripheral blood. The origin of the receptors is a man aged 45 to 65 who had recovered from COVID-19.

The chain is built from TRBV19 and TRBJ2-7; 10 bases are shared with TRBD2. The CDR3 is made up of 15 amino acids. Trimming took 1 base from V and 3 from J; bases not matched to a gene: 3. Germline-derived CDR1 and CDR2 are LNHDA and SQIVND (reference sequence). The CDR3 region is CASSIAGLADYEQYF. CDR3 nucleotide sequence: TGTGCCAGTAGTATAGCCGGACTAGCGGACTACGAGCAGTACTTC.

This rearrangement joins TRBV19 to TRBJ1-5; 8 bases align to TRBD1. J lost 7 bases, V lost 8 bases, and 7 bases had no gene match. The CDR3 sequence is 13 residues long. Per the germline V gene, CDR1 is LNHDA and CDR2 is SQIVND (reference sequence). The CDR3 region is CASDDRGRQPQHF. DNA of the CDR3: TGTGCCAGTGATGACAGGGGACGGCAGCCCCAGCATTTT. Using reference TRBV19 and TRBJ1-5 for the parts outside the CDR3, the full variable domain is DGGITQSPKYLFRKEGQNVTLSCEQNLNHDAMYWYRQDPGQGLRLIYYSQIVNDFQKGDIAEGYSVSREKKESFPLTVTSAQKNPTAFYLCASDDRGRQPQHFGDGTRLSIL.

V and J are TRBV2 and TRBJ1-1; perhaps TRBD1 as D (5 bases). Germline lookup yields CDR1 SNHLY and CDR2 FYNNEI. CDR3 size: 14 residues. Trimming took 6 bases from V and 1 from J, leaving 12 bases between them. CDR3 loop: CASRTPQENTEAFF. CDR3 in DNA: TGTGCCAGCAGGACCCCACAGGAGAACACTGAAGCTTTCTTT.

CDR3: CASSMLGRARIRNEQFF. The CDR3 DNA reads TGTGCCAGTAGTATGTTAGGGCGGGCCAGGATTCGGAATGAGCAGTTCTTC. The chain employs TRBV19 and TRBJ2-1, with D perhaps TRBD2 (5 bases). Germline lookup yields CDR1 LNHDA and CDR2 SQIVND (reference sequence). Trimming removed 3 bases from V and 7 bases from J, with 22 bases in between. This CDR3 comprises 17 residues.

The rearrangement joins TRBV6-1 to TRBJ2-6; maybe TRBD1 (5 bases). The CDR3 runs to 16 residues. V lost 1 base and J 2 bases, leaving 9 bases between the germline ends. Germline CDR1 MNHNS, CDR2 SASEGT. The CDR3 spells CASSEVWGTGANVLTF. In nucleotides, the CDR3 is TGTGCCAGCAGTGAAGTTTGGGGCACTGGGGCCAACGTCCTGACTTTC.